This entry concerns a single TCR beta chain. Authors' processing steps: From reference gene primer amplification, estimates of nucleated cell counts were derived. Repertoires were generated with immunoSEQ multiplex PCR, while TCRdb's copy carries only in-frame clones and drops some. The D gene and trimming were derived from the DNA, and the V and J assignments and clone size from that table. The table lists around 200,000 clones, 86% of them singletons. The data derive from a study of blood T cell repertoires in COVID-19. CDR3 length equals 14 residues. V lost 0 bases, J lost 6 bases, and 9 bases lay in between. The germline V gene has CDR1 SEHNR and CDR2 FQNEAQ (reference sequence).

This chain uses TRBV7-9 with TRBJ2-1, with D perhaps TRBD1 (5 bases). Sequencing used PBMCs or T cells enriched from blood (not recorded which). The receptor comes from a woman younger than 45 who had been exposed to COVID-19. The DNA for the CDR3 is TGTGCCAGCAGCTTAGCGCTTGACAGCAATGAGCAGTTCTTC. Protein product: CASSLALDSNEQFF.